Below, 27 T cell receptor beta chains from the same sample are listed, as sequenced in a study of blood T cell repertoires in COVID-19. The protocol was immunoSEQ multiplex PCR, while the TCRdb copy is restricted to in-frame clones and leaves out a portion. The sample contains hundreds of thousands of clones, nearly 85% of which appear only once. Sequencing used peripheral blood. The receptor source for this set is a human donor in a cohort sampled during active COVID-19.

This rearrangement joins TRBV27 to TRBJ2-1; 7 nucleotides line up with TRBD2. The CDR3 is 12 amino acids. Per germline, CDR1 MNHEY and CDR2 SMNVEV (reference sequence). The J segment lost 9 bases and the V segment lost 5 bases, leaving 4 bases of the junction unmatched. CDR3 sequence (DNA): TGTGCCAGCAGTCCCTGGGGGGGTGAGCAGTTCTTC. Protein sequence: CASSPWGGEQFF.

The J gene is TRBJ1-1, the V gene TRBV10-3; tentatively, D is TRBD1 (5 bases). Germline V gene sequence: CDR1 ENHRY, CDR2 SYGVKD. CDR3 length equals 15 residues. V was trimmed by 0 bases and J by 0 bases, leaving 8 bases between them. The CDR3 sequence is CAISESKGMNTEAFF. CDR3 nucleotide sequence: TGTGCCATCAGTGAGTCGAAGGGGATGAACACTGAAGCTTTCTTT.

This chain links TRBV19 with TRBJ2-1; weak D call: TRBD1 (6 bases). Germline CDR1 is LNHDA and CDR2 is SQIVND (reference sequence). The CDR3 totals 14 residues. Between the trimmed V and J ends, which lost 7 bases and 8 bases, there was a span of 18 bases. The CDR3 loop is CASMNPRGHHEQFF. CDR3 bases: TGTGCCAGTATGAATCCAAGGGGACACCATGAGCAGTTCTTC.

This clone appeared once. The rearrangement joins TRBV27 to TRBJ2-6, with 8 bases aligning to TRBD1. This CDR3 spans 17 amino acids. Unmatched junction bases numbered 7, after V lost 5 bases and J lost 1 base. The germline V gene encodes CDR1 MNHEY and CDR2 SMNVEV (reference sequence). The DNA for the CDR3 is TGTGCCAGCAGTAAGTGGACAGGGCGTTCTGGGGCCAACGTCCTGACTTTC. This encodes CASSKWTGRSGANVLTF.

This clone was picked up one time. This chain links TRBV9 with TRBJ2-7; the D gene is possibly TRBD1 (5 bases). The CDR3 covers 15 residues. Trimming cost V 3 bases and J 2 bases, with 15 bases left between them. In germline, CDR1 is SGDLS, CDR2 YYNGEE. The CDR3 spells CASSAHRIPTYEQYF. The CDR3 nucleotides are TGTGCCAGCAGCGCCCACAGGATCCCGACCTACGAGCAGTACTTC.

CDR3 DNA sequence: TGCGCCAGCAGCTTGGCACAGCAGCCCCAAGAGACCCAGTACTTC. This codes for CASSLAQQPQETQYF. The V and J genes are TRBV5-1 and TRBJ2-5; unclear D gene. Trimming cost V 0 bases and J 1 base, with 10 bases left between them. The germline CDR1 and CDR2 sequences are SGHRS and YFSETQ. This CDR3 is built from 15 residues.

V gene TRBV19 combines with J gene TRBJ1-2; D unresolved. Trimming removed 3 bases at V and 8 bases at J, with 7 bases between. This CDR3 region has 11 residues. Germline assignment: CDR1 LNHDA and CDR2 SQIVND (reference sequence). CDR3: CASSMTGGYTF. DNA of the CDR3: TGTGCCAGTAGTATGACGGGAGGCTACACCTTC. The full variable domain, rest sourced from reference TRBV19 and TRBJ1-2, is DGGITQSPKYLFRKEGQNVTLSCEQNLNHDAMYWYRQDPGQGLRLIYYSQIVNDFQKGDIAEGYSVSREKKESFPLTVTSAQKNPTAFYLCASSMTGGYTFGSGTRLTVV.

This clone has more than one count but fewer than ten. The chain has TRBV11-2 and TRBJ1-4, with D possibly being TRBD1 (6 bases). V was trimmed by 2 bases and J by 2 bases, leaving 9 bases between them. Germline assignment: CDR1 SGHAT and CDR2 FQNNGV. CDR3 length: 15 residues. CDR3 residues: CASSLTGLTNEKLFF. The DNA of the CDR3 is TGTGCCAGCAGCTTAACAGGGTTGACTAATGAAAAACTGTTTTTT. The variable domain in full, with the rest retrieved from reference TRBV11-2 and TRBJ1-4, is EAGVAQSPRYKIIEKRQSVAFWCNPISGHATLYWYQQILGQGPKLLIQFQNNGVVDDSQLPKDRFSAERLKGVDSTLKIQPAKLEDSAVYLCASSLTGLTNEKLFFGSGTQLSVL.

This sequence joins TRBV28 and TRBJ1-1, with a weak D call TRBD1 (5 bases). The CDR3 is made up of 14 amino acids. V was cut by 3 bases and J by 1 base, with 9 bases left in between. The V gene's germline CDR1 is MDHEN and CDR2 SYDVKM. The CDR3 DNA sequence: TGTGCCAGCAGTTTGGAGGGGTGGAACACTGAAGCTTTCTTT. Protein: CASSLEGWNTEAFF.

This chain connects TRBV29-1 to TRBJ1-1, with unresolved D. Germline V lookup: CDR1 SQVTM, CDR2 ANQGSEA. The CDR3 spans 11 residues. V was cut by 6 bases and J by 4 bases, with 9 bases left in between. CDR3 coding DNA: TGCAGCGTCTATGATAGCACTGAAGCTTTCTTT. It yields the protein CSVYDSTEAFF. Full variable domain (remainder filled in from reference TRBV29-1 and TRBJ1-1): SAVISQKPSRDICQRGTSLTIQCQVDSQVTMMFWYRQQPGQSLTLIATANQGSEATYESGFVIDKFPISRPNLTFSTLTVSNMSPEDSSIYLCSVYDSTEAFFGQGTRLTVV.

V gene TRBV5-1 combines with J gene TRBJ1-3; possibly TRBD1 for D (6 bases). This CDR3 comprises 14 residues. The V gene lost 2 bases and the J gene lost 4 bases, with 10 bases spanning the gap. The germline V gene has CDR1 SGHRS and CDR2 YFSETQ. CDR3 DNA sequence: TGCGCCAGCAGCTTTACAGGGACCGGAAACACCATATATTTT. Protein sequence: CASSFTGTGNTIYF.

CDR3 bases: TGTGCCAGCAGTTTAAGACTGGTGACTGAAGCTTTCTTT. Translating gives CASSLRLVTEAFF. The V and J genes are TRBV12-3 or TRBV12-4 and TRBJ1-1; no reliable D call. The germline V and J ends were trimmed by 2 bases and 5 bases, with 9 bases remaining between them. The CDR3 has 13 residues.

The chain employs TRBV5-1 and TRBJ2-6, with unresolved D. Trimming took 4 bases from V and 0 from J, leaving 8 bases between them. This CDR3 region has 15 residues. CDR1 is SGHRS, CDR2 YFSETQ, per germline. The CDR3 loop is CASSPDTSGANVLTF. The CDR3 bases are TGCGCCAGCAGCCCCGACACCTCTGGGGCCAACGTCCTGACTTTC.

The chain is built from TRBV6-6 and TRBJ2-5; 7 bases line up with TRBD1. Germline V gives CDR1 MNHNY, CDR2 SVGAGI (reference sequence). There are 15 residues in the CDR3. Trimming took 5 bases from V and 7 from J; bases not matched to a gene: 13. The CDR3 loop is CASSGQQGLLGTQYF. The CDR3 bases are TGTGCCAGCAGTGGACAACAGGGGCTGCTAGGGACCCAGTACTTC.

This chain joins TRBV10-3 and TRBJ1-2, with unresolved D. The germline CDR1 and CDR2 sequences are ENHRY and SYGVKD. The V end was cut by 4 bases, the J end by 2 bases, with 11 bases between. This CDR3 region has 14 residues. CDR3 sequence reads: CAISVVKLNYGYTF. The CDR3 DNA follows: TGTGCCATCAGTGTAGTGAAGCTCAACTATGGCTACACCTTC.

The V gene is TRBV4-1, the J gene TRBJ2-7, with D possibly being TRBD2 (6 bases). V was shortened by 0 bases and J by 3 bases, with 12 bases between the two germline ends. The CDR3 sequence is 15 residues long. Germline CDR1 is MGHRA and CDR2 is YSYEKL. This CDR3 is CASSQEEGLDYEQYF. The CDR3 DNA reads TGCGCCAGCAGCCAAGAGGAGGGGCTCGACTACGAGCAGTACTTC.

V and J are TRBV7-9 and TRBJ2-7, with D tentatively TRBD2 (5 bases). Deletions cut 5 bases from V and 5 bases from J, with 19 bases between. CDR3 length: 15 residues. CDR1 and CDR2 (germline): SEHNR, FQNEAQ (reference sequence). Here the CDR3 reads CASSMRGPGGNEQYF. DNA for the CDR3: TGTGCCAGCAGCATGAGAGGGCCCGGCGGAAACGAGCAGTACTTC.

This clone has ten or more counts. This chain uses TRBV10-2 with TRBJ2-7, with a possible D match to TRBD2 (5 bases). V was clipped by 7 bases and J by 3 bases, with 13 bases between them. This CDR3 spans 13 amino acids. Germline V lookup: CDR1 WSHSY, CDR2 SAAADI. The CDR3 sequence: CASKSGLNYEQYF. CDR3 DNA: TGCGCCAGCAAATCGGGATTGAACTACGAGCAGTACTTC.

The chain couples TRBV28 to TRBJ1-2; 7 positions match TRBD1. Germline V gene lookup returns CDR1 MDHEN and CDR2 SYDVKM. This CDR3 comprises 12 residues. V shed 6 bases and J 8 bases; nucleotides not matched to a gene: 6. The CDR3 nucleotides read TGTGCCAGCAGCAAGACAGGGAGCGGCTACACCTTC. This translates into CASSKTGSGYTF.

V and J are TRBV27 and TRBJ2-1; 7 bases are shared with TRBD1. CDR1 is MNHEY and CDR2 is SMNVEV in the germline V gene (reference sequence). This CDR3 has 13 residues. V lost 4 bases to trimming and J lost 9 bases; unmatched junction nucleotides: 6. The CDR3 spells CASSSNRGGEQFF. Written as DNA, the CDR3 is TGTGCCAGCAGTTCCAACAGGGGTGGTGAGCAGTTCTTC.

The chain has TRBV2 and TRBJ2-5; no reliable D call. The germline V gene encodes CDR1 SNHLY and CDR2 FYNNEI. The CDR3 covers 14 residues. V was cut by 4 bases and J by 4 bases, with 13 bases left in between. In DNA form, the CDR3 reads TGTGCCAGCAGTGGGTTTGTGTTGAGAGAGACCCAGTACTTC. It encodes CASSGFVLRETQYF.

The chain carries TRBV27 and TRBJ1-1; tentatively, D is TRBD1 (6 bases). Germline V CDR1 and CDR2: MNHEY, SMNVEV (reference sequence). This CDR3 is built from 13 residues. The V end lost 5 bases, the J end lost 7 bases, and 14 bases lay between the germline ends. The CDR3 sequence is CASSAYRVDEAFF. Written as DNA, the CDR3 is TGTGCCAGCAGTGCGTACAGGGTGGATGAAGCTTTCTTT.

The chain is built from TRBV9 and TRBJ2-5, with 7 bases identical to TRBD1. Losses at the gene ends were 3 bases for V and 5 bases for J; bases not matched to a gene: 19. Germline-derived CDR1 and CDR2 are SGDLS and YYNGEE. The CDR3 extends over 18 amino acids. In nucleotides, the CDR3 is TGTGCCAGCAGCGACACCAAAACAGGATACAGGGGATTGGAGACCCAGTACTTC. It specifies CASSDTKTGYRGLETQYF.

The rearrangement joins TRBV9 to TRBJ2-7, with TRBD1 matching over 11 bases. CDR1 is SGDLS, CDR2 YYNGEE, per germline. Trimming took 2 bases from V and 7 from J; bases not matched to a gene: 5. This CDR3 has 14 residues. In nucleotides, the CDR3 is TGTGCCAGCAGCGTCGGGACAGGGGGGATTGAGCAGTACTTC. Translating gives CASSVGTGGIEQYF.

V usage is TRBV7-3 and J usage is TRBJ2-1; 9 bases are a match to TRBD2. This CDR3 has 17 amino acids. Per germline, CDR1 SGHTA and CDR2 FQGTGA. With V trimmed by 4 bases and J by 7 bases, 14 bases remained unmatched. CDR3 amino acids: CASSSHRAGGIGNEQFF. The CDR3 DNA reads TGTGCCAGCAGCTCCCACAGGGCGGGGGGGATCGGGAATGAGCAGTTCTTC.

The chain has TRBV5-1 and TRBJ2-3; 10 bases are shared with TRBD2. Germline CDR1 SGHRS, CDR2 YFSETQ. CDR3 length: 15 residues. J lost 2 bases, V lost 4 bases, and 4 bases had no gene match. CDR3: CASSQGLANTDTQYF. CDR3 nucleotide sequence: TGCGCCAGCAGCCAGGGACTAGCGAACACAGATACGCAGTATTTT.

The chain combines TRBV18 with TRBJ1-2; 7 bases line up with TRBD1. Germline values: CDR1 KGHSH, CDR2 LQKENI. The trim removed 2 bases at V and 7 bases at J, leaving 10 bases unmatched. This CDR3 is 15 amino acids long. DNA of the CDR3: TGTGCCAGCTCACCATTACCCGAGGGGGCTGCTGGCTACACCTTC. Translated, it gives CASSPLPEGAAGYTF. The whole variable domain, filled in from reference TRBV18 and TRBJ1-2, reads NAGVMQNPRHLVRRRGQEARLRCSPMKGHSHVYWYRQLPEEGLKFMVYLQKENIIDESGMPKERFSAEFPKEGPSILRIQQVVRGDSAAYFCASSPLPEGAAGYTFGSGTRLTVV.